This TCR beta chain was captured in a study of radiation and T cells in renal cell carcinoma. In the study overall: Nephrectomy followed 15 Gy stereotactic body radiation by 4 weeks.

Profiling relied on immunoSEQ multiplex PCR, and the TCRdb table lists in-frame clones only, not all of them. The profile covers approximately 79,000 clones, with around 76% appearing a single time and approximately 6% taken by the ten largest. Study-level findings and limits: In blood, top tumor clones expanded by 2 weeks, shrinking by 4.

Note on this clone: Antigen unknown.

V shed 4 bases and J shed 5 bases, with 8 bases lying between them. Germline V gives CDR1 ENHRY, CDR2 SYGVKD. The CDR3 loop spans 12 amino acids. Described time point: blood 2 weeks post-SBRT. The treatment is: 15 Gy SBRT to primary tumor, nephrectomy 4 weeks later. After SBRT, blood was collected at 2 and 4 weeks, plus baseline. This specimen consisted of blood, obtained from a patient whose treatment included radiotherapy and nephrectomy. The chain has TRBV10-3 and TRBJ1-1; no clear D gene. The origin of this receptor is a man aged 60-69 years with renal cell carcinoma. For the CDR3, the DNA is TGTGCCATCAGTGTCGGTGGGACTGAAGCTTTCTTT. This sequence encodes CAISVGGTEAFF.